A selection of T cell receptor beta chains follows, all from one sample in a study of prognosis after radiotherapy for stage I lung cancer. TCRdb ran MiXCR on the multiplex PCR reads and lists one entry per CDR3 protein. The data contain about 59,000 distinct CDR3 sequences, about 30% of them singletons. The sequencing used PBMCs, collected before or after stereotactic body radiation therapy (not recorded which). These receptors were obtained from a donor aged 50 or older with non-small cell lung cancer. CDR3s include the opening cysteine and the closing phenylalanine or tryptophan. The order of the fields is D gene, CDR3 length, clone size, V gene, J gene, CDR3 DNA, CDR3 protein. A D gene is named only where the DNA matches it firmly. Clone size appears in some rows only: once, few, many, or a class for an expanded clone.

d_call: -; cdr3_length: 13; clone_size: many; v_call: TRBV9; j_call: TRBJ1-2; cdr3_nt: TGTGCCAGCAGCGGCTCAGGGAACTATGGCTACACCTTC; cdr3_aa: CASSGSGNYGYTF
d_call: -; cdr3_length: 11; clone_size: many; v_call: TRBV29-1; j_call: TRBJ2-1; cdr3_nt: TGCAGCGTTAAAAGGGGCAATGAGCAGTTCTTC; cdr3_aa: CSVKRGNEQFF
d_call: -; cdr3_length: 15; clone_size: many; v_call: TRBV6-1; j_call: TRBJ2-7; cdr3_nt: TGTGCCAGCAGCACGGACAGCCCCGGGCGGCGGGAGCAGTACTTC; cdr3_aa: CASSTDSPGRREQYF
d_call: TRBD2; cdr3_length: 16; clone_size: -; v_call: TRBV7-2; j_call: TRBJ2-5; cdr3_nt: TGTGCCAGCAGCTATAGTAGCTCGACTAGCTGGGACGCCCAGTACTTC; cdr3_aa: CASSYSSSTSWDAQYF
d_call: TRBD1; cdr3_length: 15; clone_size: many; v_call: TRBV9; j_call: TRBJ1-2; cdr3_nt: TGTGCCAGCAGCGTAGGGAACAGGGGCAACTATGGCTACACCTTC; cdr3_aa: CASSVGNRGNYGYTF
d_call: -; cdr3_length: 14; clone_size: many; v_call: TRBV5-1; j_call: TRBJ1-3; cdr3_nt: TGCGCCAGCAGCTTGGGTCAAAATGGAAACACCATATATTTT; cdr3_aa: CASSLGQNGNTIYF
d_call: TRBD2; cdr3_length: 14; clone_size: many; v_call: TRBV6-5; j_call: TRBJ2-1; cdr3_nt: TGTGCCAGCAGTTATCCGGGACTAGGAACTGAGCAGTTCTTC; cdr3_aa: CASSYPGLGTEQFF
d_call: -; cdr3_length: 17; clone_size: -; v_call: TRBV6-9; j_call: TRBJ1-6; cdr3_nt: TGTGCGAGCAGTTACTCAGGCCGCAGCTCCTATAATTCAACCCTCCACTTT; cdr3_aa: CASSYSGRSSYNSTLHF
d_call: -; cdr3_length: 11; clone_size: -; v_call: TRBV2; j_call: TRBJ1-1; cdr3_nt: TGTACCAGCAGTGGAGGGACTGAAGCTTTCTTT; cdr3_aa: CTSSGGTEAFF
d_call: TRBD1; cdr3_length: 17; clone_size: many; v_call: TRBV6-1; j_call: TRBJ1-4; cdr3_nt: TGTGCCAGCAGTGTGGACAGGGGGGTGAAAACTAATGAAAAACTGTTTTTT; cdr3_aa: CASSVDRGVKTNEKLFF
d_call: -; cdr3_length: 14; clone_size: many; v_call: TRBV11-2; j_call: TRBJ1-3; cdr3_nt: TGTGCCAGCAGCCCCCTCTCCTCTGGAAACACCATATATTTT; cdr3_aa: CASSPLSSGNTIYF
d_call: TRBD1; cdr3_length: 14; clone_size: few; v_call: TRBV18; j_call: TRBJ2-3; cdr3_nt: TGTGCCAGCTCACCACTACAGGGGGCAGATACGCAGTATTTT; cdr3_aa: CASSPLQGADTQYF
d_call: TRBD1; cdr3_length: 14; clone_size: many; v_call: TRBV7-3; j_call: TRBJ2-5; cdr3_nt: TGTGCCAGCAGCAAAACGGGACAGAAAGAGACCCAGTACTTC; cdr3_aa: CASSKTGQKETQYF
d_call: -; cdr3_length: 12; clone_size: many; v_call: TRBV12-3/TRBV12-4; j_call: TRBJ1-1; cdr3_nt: TGTGCCAGCAGCTTAGAGAACACTGAAGCTTTCTTT; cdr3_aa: CASSLENTEAFF
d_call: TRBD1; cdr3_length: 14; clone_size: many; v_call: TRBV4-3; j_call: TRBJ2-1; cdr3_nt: TGCGCCAGCAGCCGGGACAGGGGGAGTGGGGAGCAGTTCTTC; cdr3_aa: CASSRDRGSGEQFF
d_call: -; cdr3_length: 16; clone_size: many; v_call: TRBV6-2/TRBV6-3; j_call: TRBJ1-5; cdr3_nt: TGTGCCAGCAGTTACGCCACAGCCATCAATAATCAGCCCCAGCATTTT; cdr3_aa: CASSYATAINNQPQHF
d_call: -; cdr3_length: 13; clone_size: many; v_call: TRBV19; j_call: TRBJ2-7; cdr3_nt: TGTGCCAGTAGTATAGGTCCTGCGGGCGAGCAGTACTTC; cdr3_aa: CASSIGPAGEQYF
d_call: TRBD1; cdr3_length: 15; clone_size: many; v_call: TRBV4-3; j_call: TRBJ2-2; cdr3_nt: TGCGCCAGCAGCCGTCCCGGGACAGGGTTCGGGGAGCTGTTTTTT; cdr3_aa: CASSRPGTGFGELFF
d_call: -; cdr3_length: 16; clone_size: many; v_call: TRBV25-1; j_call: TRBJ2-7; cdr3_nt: TGTGCCAACTTATTCAACCCCTCGGCCGGAGACGACGAGCAGTACTTC; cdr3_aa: CANLFNPSAGDDEQYF
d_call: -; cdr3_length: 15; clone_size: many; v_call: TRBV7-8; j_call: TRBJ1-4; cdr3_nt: TGTGCCAGCAGCTTGCTAAATGGGGGTCGAGAAAAACTGTTTTTT; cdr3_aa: CASSLLNGGREKLFF
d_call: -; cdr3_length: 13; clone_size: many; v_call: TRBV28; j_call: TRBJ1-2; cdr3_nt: TGTGCCAGCAGTTTCGGGGGGCCACCCCGCTACACCTTC; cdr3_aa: CASSFGGPPRYTF
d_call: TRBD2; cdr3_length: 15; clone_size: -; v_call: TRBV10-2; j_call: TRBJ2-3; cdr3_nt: TGCGCCAGCAGGGGACTAGAGGGAATCACAGATACGCAGAATTTT; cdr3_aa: CASRGLEGITDTQNF
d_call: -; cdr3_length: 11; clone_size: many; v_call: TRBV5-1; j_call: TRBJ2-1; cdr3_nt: TGCGCCAGCAGCTTGGGCGGGGTACTGTTCTTC; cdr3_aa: CASSLGGVLFF
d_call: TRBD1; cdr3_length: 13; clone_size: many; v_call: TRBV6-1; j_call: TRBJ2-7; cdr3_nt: TGTGCCACCGGGACAGGGAGTTCCTACGAGCAGTACTTC; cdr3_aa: CATGTGSSYEQYF
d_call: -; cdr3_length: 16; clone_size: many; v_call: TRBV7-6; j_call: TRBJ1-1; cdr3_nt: TGTGCCAGCAGCCCCGAGCCCCTGGGCAAAGGCACTGAAGCTTTCTTT; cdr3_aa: CASSPEPLGKGTEAFF
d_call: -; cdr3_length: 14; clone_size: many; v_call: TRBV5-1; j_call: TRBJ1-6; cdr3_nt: TGCGCCAGCAGCTTCCCAGAAATGAATTCACCCCTCCACTTT; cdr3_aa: CASSFPEMNSPLHF
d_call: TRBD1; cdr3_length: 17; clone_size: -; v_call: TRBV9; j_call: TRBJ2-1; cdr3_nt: TGTGCCAGCAGCCCACGTGGGGACAGGGGGAGCTCCTACGAGCAGTTCTTC; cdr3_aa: CASSPRGDRGSSYEQFF
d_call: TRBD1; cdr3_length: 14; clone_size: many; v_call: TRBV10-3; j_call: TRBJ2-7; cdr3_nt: TGTGCCACCGGAGGCGCAGGGGGCACCTACGAGCAGTACTTC; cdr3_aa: CATGGAGGTYEQYF
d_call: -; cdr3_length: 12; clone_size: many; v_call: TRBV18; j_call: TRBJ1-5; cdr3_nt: TGTGCCAGCTCACCCGGAGTGGGGCCCCAGCATTTT; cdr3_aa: CASSPGVGPQHF
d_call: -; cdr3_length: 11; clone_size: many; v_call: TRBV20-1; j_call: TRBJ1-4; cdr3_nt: TGCAGTGCTAGAGATCCGCCGGAACTGTTTTTT; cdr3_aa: CSARDPPELFF
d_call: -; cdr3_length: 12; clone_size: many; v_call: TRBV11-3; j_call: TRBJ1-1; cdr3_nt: TGTGCCAGCAGCTCCCCGGGGGGAAGAGCTTTCTTT; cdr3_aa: CASSSPGGRAFF
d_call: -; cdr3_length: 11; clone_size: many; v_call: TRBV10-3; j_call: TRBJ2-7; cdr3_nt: TGTGCCACACGGGAATCCTACGAGCAGTACTTC; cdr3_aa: CATRESYEQYF
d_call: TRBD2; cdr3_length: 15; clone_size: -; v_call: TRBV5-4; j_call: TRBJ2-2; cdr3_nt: TGTGCCAGCAGCAGGACTAGCGGGGGGGCCGGGGAGCTGTTTTTT; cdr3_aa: CASSRTSGGAGELFF